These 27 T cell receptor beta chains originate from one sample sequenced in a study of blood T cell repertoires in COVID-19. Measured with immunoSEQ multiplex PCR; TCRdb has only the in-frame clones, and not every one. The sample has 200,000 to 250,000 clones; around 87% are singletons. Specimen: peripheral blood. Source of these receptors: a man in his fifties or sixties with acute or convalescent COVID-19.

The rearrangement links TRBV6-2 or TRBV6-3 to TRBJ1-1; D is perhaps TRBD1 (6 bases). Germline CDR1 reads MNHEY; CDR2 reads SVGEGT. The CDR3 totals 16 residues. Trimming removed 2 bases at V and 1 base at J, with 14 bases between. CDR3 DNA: TGTGCCAGCAGTTACCCGAGGACAGTTAGGAACACTGAAGCTTTCTTT. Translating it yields CASSYPRTVRNTEAFF.

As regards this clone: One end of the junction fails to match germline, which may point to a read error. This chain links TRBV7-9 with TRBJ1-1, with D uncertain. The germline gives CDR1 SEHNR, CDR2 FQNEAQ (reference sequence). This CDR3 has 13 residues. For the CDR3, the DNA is TGTGCCAGCAGTTTAGCCCCCAGCGGTGAAGCTTTCTTT. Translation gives CASSLAPSGEAFF.

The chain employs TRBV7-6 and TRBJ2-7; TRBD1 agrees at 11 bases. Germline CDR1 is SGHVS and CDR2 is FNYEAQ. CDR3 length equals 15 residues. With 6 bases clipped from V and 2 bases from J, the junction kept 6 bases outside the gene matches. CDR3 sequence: CASRPGQGGAYEQYF. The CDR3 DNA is TGTGCCAGCAGGCCGGGACAGGGGGGAGCCTACGAGCAGTACTTC.

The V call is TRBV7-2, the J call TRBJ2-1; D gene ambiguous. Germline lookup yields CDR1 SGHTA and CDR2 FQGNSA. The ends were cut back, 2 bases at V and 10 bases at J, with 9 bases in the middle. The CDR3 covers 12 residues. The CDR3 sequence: CASSLTPEEQFF. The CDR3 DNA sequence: TGTGCCAGCAGCTTAACTCCGGAGGAGCAGTTCTTC.

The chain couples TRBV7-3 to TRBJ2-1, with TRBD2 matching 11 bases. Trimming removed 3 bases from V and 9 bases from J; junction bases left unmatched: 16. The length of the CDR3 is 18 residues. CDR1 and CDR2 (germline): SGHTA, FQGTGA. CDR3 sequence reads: CASSLIAPGLAASSEQFF. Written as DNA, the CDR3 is TGTGCCAGCAGCTTGATTGCACCGGGACTAGCGGCCTCCAGTGAGCAGTTCTTC.

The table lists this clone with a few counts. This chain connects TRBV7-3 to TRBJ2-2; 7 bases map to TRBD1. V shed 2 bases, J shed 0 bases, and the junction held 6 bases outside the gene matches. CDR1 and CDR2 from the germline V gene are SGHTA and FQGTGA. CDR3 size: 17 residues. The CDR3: CASSLGFRGPNTGELFF. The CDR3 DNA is TGTGCCAGCAGCTTAGGGTTTAGGGGGCCGAACACCGGGGAGCTGTTTTTT.

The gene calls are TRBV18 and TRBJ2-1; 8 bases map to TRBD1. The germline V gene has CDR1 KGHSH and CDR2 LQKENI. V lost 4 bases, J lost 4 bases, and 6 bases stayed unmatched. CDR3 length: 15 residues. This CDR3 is CASSRGTGHYNEQFF. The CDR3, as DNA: TGTGCCAGCTCACGCGGGACAGGTCATTACAATGAGCAGTTCTTC.

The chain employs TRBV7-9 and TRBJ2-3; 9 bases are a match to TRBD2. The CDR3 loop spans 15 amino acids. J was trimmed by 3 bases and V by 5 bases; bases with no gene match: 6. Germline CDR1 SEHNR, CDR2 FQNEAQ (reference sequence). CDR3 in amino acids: CASSLSGGSTDTQYF. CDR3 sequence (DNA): TGTGCCAGCAGCCTTAGCGGGGGCTCTACAGATACGCAGTATTTT.

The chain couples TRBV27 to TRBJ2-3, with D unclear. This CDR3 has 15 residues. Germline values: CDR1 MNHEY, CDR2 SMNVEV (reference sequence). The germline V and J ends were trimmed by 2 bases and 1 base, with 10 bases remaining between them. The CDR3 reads CASSLARRGTDTQYF. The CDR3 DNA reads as TGTGCCAGCAGTTTAGCCCGTCGAGGCACAGATACGCAGTATTTT.

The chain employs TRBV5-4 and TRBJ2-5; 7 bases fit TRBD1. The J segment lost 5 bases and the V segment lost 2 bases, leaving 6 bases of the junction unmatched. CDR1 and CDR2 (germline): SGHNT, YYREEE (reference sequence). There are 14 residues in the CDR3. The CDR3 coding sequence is TGTGCCAGCAGCTTTGGACAGGTTGCGGAGACCCAGTACTTC. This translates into CASSFGQVAETQYF.

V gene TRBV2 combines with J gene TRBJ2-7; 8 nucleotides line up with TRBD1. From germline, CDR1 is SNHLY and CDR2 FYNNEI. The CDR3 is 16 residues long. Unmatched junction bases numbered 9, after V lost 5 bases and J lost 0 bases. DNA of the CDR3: TGTGCCAGCAGTCGGGACAGGACTAAGACCTCCTACGAGCAGTACTTC. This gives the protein CASSRDRTKTSYEQYF.

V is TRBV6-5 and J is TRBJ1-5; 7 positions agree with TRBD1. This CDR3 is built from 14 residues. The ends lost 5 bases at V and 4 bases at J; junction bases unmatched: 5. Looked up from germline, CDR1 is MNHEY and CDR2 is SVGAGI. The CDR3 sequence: CASSRQGWNQPQHF. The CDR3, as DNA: TGTGCCAGCAGTAGACAGGGTTGGAATCAGCCCCAGCATTTT.

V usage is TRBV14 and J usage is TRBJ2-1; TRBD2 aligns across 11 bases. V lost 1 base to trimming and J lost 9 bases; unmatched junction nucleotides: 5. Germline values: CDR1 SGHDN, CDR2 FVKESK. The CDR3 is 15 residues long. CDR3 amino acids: CASSQGLAGRGEQFF. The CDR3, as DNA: TGTGCCAGCAGCCAAGGACTAGCGGGGCGGGGTGAGCAGTTCTTC.

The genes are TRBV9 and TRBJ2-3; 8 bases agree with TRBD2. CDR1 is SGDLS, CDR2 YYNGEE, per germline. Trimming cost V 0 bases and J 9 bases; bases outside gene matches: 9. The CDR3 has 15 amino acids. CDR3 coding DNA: TGTGCCAGCAGCGTAGACCCTCGGGGGGGTCGCACGCAGTATTTT. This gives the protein CASSVDPRGGRTQYF.

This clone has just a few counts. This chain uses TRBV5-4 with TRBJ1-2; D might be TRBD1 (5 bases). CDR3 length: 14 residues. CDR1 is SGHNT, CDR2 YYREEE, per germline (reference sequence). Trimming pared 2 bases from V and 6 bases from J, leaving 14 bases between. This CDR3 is CASSFPSGPHGYTF. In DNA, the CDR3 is TGTGCCAGCAGCTTTCCTTCAGGGCCCCATGGCTACACCTTC.

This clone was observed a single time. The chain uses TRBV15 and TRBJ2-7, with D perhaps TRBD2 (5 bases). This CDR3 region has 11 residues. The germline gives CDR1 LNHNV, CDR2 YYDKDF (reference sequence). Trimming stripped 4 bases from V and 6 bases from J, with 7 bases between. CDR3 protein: CATSKGGEQYF. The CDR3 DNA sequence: TGTGCCACCAGCAAAGGAGGCGAGCAGTACTTC.

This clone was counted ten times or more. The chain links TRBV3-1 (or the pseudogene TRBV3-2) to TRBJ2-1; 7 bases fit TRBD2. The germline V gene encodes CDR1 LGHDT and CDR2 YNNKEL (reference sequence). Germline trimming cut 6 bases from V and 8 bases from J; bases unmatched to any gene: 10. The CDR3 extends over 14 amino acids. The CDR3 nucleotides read TGTGCCAGCAGACCCCAACTAGCGAGGGATGAGCAGTTCTTC. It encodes CASRPQLARDEQFF.

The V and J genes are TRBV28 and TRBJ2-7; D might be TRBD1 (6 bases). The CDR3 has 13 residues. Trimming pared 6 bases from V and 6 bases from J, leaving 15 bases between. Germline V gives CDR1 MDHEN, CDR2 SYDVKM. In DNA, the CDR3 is TGTGCCAGCAGGACAACAGGGTTTGGCGAGCAGTACTTC. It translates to CASRTTGFGEQYF.

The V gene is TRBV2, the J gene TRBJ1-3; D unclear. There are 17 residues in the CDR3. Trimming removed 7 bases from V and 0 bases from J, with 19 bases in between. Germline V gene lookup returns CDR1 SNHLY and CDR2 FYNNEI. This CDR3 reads CASTHLPDYYSGNTIYF. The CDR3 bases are TGTGCCAGCACCCACCTCCCGGACTACTACTCTGGAAACACCATATATTTT.

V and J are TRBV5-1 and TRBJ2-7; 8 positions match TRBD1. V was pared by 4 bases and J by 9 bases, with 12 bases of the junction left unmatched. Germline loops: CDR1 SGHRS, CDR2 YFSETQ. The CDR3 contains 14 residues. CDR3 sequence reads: CASSPPGQGAPQYF. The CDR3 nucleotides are TGCGCCAGCAGCCCCCCTGGACAGGGCGCCCCGCAGTACTTC.

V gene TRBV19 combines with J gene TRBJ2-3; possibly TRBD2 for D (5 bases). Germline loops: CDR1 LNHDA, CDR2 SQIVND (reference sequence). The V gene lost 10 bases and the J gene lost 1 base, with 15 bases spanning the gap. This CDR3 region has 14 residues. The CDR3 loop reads CATRPGRRTDTQYF. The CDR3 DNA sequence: TGTGCCACCAGGCCGGGGAGACGCACAGATACGCAGTATTTT.

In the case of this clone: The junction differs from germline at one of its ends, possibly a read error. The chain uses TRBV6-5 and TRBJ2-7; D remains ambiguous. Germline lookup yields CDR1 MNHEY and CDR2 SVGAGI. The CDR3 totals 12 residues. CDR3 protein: CASSYSRLLWDF. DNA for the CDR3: TGTGCCAGCAGTTACTCGAGGCTCCTCTGGGACTTC.

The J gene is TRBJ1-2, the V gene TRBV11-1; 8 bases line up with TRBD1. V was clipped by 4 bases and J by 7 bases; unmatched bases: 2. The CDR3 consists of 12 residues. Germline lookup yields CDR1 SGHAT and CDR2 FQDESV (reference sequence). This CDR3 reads CASSSGTGGYTF. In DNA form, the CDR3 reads TGTGCCAGCAGCTCCGGGACAGGTGGCTACACCTTC.

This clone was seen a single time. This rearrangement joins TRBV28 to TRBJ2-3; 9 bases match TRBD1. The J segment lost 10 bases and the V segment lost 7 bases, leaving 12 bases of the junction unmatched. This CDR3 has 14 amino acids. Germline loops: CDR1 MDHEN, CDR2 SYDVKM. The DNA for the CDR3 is TGTGCCAGCACAAGACCGGGACAGGGAGCTCCGCAGTATTTT. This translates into CASTRPGQGAPQYF.

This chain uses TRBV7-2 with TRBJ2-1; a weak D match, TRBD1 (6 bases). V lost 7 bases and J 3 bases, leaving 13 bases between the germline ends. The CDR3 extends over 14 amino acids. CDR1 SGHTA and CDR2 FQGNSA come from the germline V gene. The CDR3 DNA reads TGTGCCAGCACCGGCAGGGGATTCTACAATGAGCAGTTCTTC. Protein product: CASTGRGFYNEQFF.

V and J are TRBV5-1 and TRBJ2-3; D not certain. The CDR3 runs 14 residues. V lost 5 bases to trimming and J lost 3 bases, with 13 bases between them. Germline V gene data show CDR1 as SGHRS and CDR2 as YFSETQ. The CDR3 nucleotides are TGCGCCAGCAGACCCTCCGCGAGTACAGATACGCAGTATTTT. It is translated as CASRPSASTDTQYF.

CDR3: CATSDSGTGDGMYEQYF. CDR3 nucleotides: TGTGCCACCAGTGATTCCGGGACAGGGGATGGGATGTACGAGCAGTACTTC. This rearrangement joins TRBV24-1 to TRBJ2-7, with 10 bases lining up with TRBD1. The CDR3 sequence is 17 residues long. Germline values: CDR1 KGHDR, CDR2 SFDVKD. The J segment lost 4 bases and the V segment lost 2 bases, leaving 10 bases of the junction unmatched.